This TCR beta chain was observed in a study of T-cell reconstitution after alpha-beta-depleted transplantation in children. In this sample, this clonotype turned up a few times. CDR1 is MDHEN, CDR2 SYDVKM, per germline. Trimming took 3 bases from V and 4 from J, leaving 34 bases between them. The CDR3 length is 22 residues. The authors prepared the TCRbeta library with unique molecular identifiers. Using its own MiXCR run on the PCR reads, TCRdb lists one record per CDR3 protein. Here the sample spans hundreds of thousands of distinct CDR3 sequences, under 20% being singletons. The chain joins TRBV28 to TRBJ2-4; no clear D gene. The sequence derives from a boy younger than two who had a stem cell transplant for Wiskott-Aldrich syndrome, so the T cells may come from the graft donor. The input for sequencing was PBMCs, mostly from graft donor cells, taken 360 days after TCRalphabeta/CD19-depleted stem cell transplant. Here the CDR3 reads CASSFCPAFLRAGPPPKNIQYF. The DNA of the CDR3 is TGTGCCAGCAGTTTTTGTCCCGCTTTCTTACGGGCTGGACCGCCACCGAAAAACATTCAGTACTTC. The full variable domain, its missing parts supplied by reference TRBV28 and TRBJ2-4, is DVKVTQSSRYLVKRTGEKVFLECVQDMDHENMFWYRQDPGLGLRLIYFSYDVKMKEKGDIPEGYSVSREKKERFSLILESASTNQTSMYLCASSFCPAFLRAGPPPKNIQYFGAGTRLSVL.